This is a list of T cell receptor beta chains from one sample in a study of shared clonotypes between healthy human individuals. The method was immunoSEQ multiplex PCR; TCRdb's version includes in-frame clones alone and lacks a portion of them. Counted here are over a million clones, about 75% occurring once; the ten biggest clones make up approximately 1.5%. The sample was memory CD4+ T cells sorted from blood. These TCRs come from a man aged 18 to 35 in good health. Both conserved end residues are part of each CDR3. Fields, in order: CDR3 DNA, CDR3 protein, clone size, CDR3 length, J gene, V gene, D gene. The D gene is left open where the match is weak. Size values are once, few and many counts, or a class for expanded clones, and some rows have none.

TGTGCCAGCAGCTACCGGACTAGCGGGAGGGCCAGAACAGATACGCAGTATTTT CASSYRTSGRARTDTQYF few 18 TRBJ2-3 TRBV7-2 TRBD2
TGTGCTAGCAGCTTGAGGGTCCAAGAGACCCAGTACTTC CASSLRVQETQYF many 13 TRBJ2-5 TRBV7-7 -
TGTGCCACCGCCAGGGGGCGATCCTATGGCTACACCTTC CATARGRSYGYTF - 13 TRBJ1-2 TRBV6-6 TRBD1
TGTGCCAGCTCACCGGACAGATCTAACTATGGCTACACCTTC CASSPDRSNYGYTF - 14 TRBJ1-2 TRBV18 -
TGTGCCAGCAGAGACCCGCAAGAGACCCAGTACTTC CASRDPQETQYF - 12 TRBJ2-5 TRBV6-6 -
TGTGCCAGCAGCTTTTACAGCACAGATACGCAGTATTTT CASSFYSTDTQYF - 13 TRBJ2-3 TRBV7-2 -
TGTGCCAGCAGCTTGGTCCCCCACTTGGCAGAGACCCAGTACTTC CASSLVPHLAETQYF - 15 TRBJ2-5 TRBV5-4 -
TGTGCCAGCAGTGAACATCCATACTCTGGAAACACCATATATTTT CASSEHPYSGNTIYF once 15 TRBJ1-3 TRBV6-1 -
TGCAGCGTTGAGATCGCGGGAGCAGATACGCAGTATTTT CSVEIAGADTQYF - 13 TRBJ2-3 TRBV29-1 TRBD2
TGCGCCAGCAGCTCAACACTAGTGAACACTGAAGCTTTCTTT CASSSTLVNTEAFF - 14 TRBJ1-1 TRBV5-1 -
TGTGCCGCATTAACAGGGGGCGTGAACACCGGGGAGCTGTTTTTT CAALTGGVNTGELFF - 15 TRBJ2-2 TRBV30 TRBD1
TGCGCCAGCAGTCCGGGGGGGCATGGCCAAGAGACCCAGTACTTC CASSPGGHGQETQYF - 15 TRBJ2-5 TRBV10-1 TRBD2
TGTGCCAGTACCCCAACGCGGACGGTTACCTACGAGCAGTACTTC CASTPTRTVTYEQYF - 15 TRBJ2-7 TRBV19 -
TGTGCCAGCAGCTTAGTGCACGGGGAGCTGTTTTTT CASSLVHGELFF - 12 TRBJ2-2 TRBV7-9 -